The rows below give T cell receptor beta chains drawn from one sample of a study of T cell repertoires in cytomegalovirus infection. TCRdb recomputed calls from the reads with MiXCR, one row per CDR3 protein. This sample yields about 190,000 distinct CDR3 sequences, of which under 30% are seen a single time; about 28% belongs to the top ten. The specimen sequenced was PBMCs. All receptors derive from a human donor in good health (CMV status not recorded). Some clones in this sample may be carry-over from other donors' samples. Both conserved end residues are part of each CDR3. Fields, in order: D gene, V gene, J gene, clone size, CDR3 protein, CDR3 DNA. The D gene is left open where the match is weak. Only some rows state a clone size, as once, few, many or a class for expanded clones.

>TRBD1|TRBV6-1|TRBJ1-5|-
CASSSDRVQPQHF
TGTGCCAGCAGTTCCGACAGGGTTCAGCCCCAGCATTTT
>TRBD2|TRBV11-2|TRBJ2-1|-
CASSLEVAGGQEQFF
TGTGCCAGCAGCTTAGAGGTAGCGGGGGGGCAGGAGCAGTTCTTC
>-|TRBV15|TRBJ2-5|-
CATSRVGGTETQYF
TGTGCCACCAGCAGAGTTGGCGGGACGGAGACCCAGTACTTC
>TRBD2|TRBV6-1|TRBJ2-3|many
CASSSGGDTQYF
TGTGCCAGCAGTAGCGGGGGGGATACGCAGTATTTT
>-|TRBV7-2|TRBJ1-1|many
CASSLNQGSPKAFF
TGTGCCAGCAGCTTAAACCAGGGCAGTCCTAAAGCTTTCTTT
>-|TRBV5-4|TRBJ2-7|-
CASSPGGGRGYEQYF
TGTGCCAGCAGCCCTGGGGGGGGCAGGGGCTACGAGCAGTACTTC
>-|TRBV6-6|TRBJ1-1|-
CASSYSQPNTEAFF
TGTGCCAGCAGTTACTCTCAACCCAACACTGAAGCTTTCTTT
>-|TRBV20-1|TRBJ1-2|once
CSARVDPYGYTF
TGCAGTGCTAGAGTGGATCCCTATGGCTACACCTTC
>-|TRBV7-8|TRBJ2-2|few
CASSLFTGSTGELFF
TGTGCCAGCAGCTTATTTACAGGGAGCACCGGGGAGCTGTTTTTT
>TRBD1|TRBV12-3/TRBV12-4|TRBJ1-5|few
CASSLVEDRASNQPQHF
TGTGCCAGCAGTTTAGTGGAGGACAGGGCAAGCAATCAGCCCCAGCATTTT
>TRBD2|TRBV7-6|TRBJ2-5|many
CASSLAGGEGETQYF
TGTGCCAGCAGCTTAGCTGGCGGGGAGGGTGAGACCCAGTACTTC
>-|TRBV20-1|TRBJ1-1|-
CSARGWTLDTEAFF
TGCAGTGCTAGAGGGTGGACACTTGACACTGAAGCTTTCTTT
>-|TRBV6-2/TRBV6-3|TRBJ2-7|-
CASSWGLTVYEQYF
TGTGCCAGCAGTTGGGGGCTGACAGTCTACGAGCAGTACTTC
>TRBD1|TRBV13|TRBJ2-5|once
CASSLGLMQQGEETQYF
TGTGCCAGCAGCTTAGGCCTTATGCAACAGGGGGAAGAGACCCAGTACTTC